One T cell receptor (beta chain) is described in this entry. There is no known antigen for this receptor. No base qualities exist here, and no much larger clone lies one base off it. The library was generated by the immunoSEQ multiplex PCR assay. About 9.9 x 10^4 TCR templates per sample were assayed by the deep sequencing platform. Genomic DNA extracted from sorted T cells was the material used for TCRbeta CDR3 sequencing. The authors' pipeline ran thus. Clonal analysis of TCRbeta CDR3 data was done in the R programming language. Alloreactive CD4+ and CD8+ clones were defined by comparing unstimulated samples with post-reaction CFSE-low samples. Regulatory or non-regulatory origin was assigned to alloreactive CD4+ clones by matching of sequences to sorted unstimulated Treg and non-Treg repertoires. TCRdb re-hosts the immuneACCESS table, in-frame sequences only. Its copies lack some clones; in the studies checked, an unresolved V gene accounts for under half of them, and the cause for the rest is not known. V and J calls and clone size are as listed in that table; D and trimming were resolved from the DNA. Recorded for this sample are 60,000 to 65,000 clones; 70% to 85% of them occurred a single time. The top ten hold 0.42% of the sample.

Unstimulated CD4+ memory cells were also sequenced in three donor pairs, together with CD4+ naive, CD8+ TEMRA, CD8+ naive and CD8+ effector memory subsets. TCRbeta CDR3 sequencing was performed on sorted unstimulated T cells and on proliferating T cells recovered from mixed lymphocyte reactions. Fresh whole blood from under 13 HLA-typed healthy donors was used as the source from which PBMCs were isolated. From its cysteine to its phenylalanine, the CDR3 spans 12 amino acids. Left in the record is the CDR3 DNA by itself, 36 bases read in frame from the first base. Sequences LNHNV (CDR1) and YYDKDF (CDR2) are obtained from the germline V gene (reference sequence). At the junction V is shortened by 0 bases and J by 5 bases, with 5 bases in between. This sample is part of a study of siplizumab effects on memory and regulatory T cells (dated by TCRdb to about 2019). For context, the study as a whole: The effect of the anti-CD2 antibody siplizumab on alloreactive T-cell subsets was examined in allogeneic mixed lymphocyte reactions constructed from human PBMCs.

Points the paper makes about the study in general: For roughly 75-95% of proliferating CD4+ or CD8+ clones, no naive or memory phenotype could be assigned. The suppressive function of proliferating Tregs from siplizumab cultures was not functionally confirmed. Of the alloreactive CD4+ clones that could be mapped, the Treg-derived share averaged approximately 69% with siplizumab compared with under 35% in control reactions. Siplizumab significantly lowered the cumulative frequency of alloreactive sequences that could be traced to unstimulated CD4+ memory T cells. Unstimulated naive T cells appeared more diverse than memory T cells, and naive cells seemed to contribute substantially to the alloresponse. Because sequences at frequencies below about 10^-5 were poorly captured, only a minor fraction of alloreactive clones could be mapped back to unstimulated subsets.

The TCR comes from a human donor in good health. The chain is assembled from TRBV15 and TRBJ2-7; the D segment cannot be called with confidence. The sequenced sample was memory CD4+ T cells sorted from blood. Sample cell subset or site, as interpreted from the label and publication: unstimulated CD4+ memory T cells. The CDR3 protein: CATSRDGNEQYF. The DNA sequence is TGTGCCACCAGCAGAGATGGGAACGAGCAGTACTTC. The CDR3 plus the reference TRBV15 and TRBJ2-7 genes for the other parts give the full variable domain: DAMVIQNPRYQVTQFGKPVTLSCSQTLNHNVMYWYQQKSSQAPKLLFHYYDKDFNNEADTPDNFQSRRPNTSFCFLDIRSPGLGDTAMYLCATSRDGNEQYFGPGTRLTVT.